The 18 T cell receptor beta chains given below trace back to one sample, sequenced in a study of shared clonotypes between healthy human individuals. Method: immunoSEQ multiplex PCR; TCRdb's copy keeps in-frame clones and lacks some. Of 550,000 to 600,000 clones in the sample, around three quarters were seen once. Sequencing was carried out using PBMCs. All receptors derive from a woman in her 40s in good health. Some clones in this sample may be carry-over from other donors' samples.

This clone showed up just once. The CDR3 loop is CASSTSGVNTGELFF. The CDR3 DNA follows: TGTGCCAGTAGTACTAGCGGGGTGAACACCGGGGAGCTGTTTTTT. The chain joins TRBV19 to TRBJ2-2; 9 bases are a match to TRBD2. V lost 4 bases to trimming and J lost 1 base; unmatched junction nucleotides: 1. The CDR3 spans 15 residues. Germline lookup yields CDR1 LNHDA and CDR2 SQIVND (reference sequence).

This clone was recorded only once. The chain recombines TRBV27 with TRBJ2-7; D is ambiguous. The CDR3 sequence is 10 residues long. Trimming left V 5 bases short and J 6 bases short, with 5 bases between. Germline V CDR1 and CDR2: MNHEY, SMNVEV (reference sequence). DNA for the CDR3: TGTGCCAGCAGTCCGGGCGAGCAGTACTTC. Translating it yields CASSPGEQYF.

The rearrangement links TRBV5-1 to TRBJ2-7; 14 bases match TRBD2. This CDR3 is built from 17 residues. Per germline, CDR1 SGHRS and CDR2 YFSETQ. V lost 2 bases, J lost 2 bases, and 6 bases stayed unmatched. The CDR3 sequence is CASSFLGLAGGAYEQYF. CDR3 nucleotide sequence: TGCGCCAGCAGCTTCCTAGGACTAGCGGGAGGAGCCTACGAGCAGTACTTC.

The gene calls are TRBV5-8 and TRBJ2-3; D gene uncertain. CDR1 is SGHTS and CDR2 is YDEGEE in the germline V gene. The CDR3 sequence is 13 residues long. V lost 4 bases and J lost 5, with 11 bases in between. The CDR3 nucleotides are TGTGCCAGCAGCCTGGGCGGAGTAGATACGCAGTATTTT. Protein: CASSLGGVDTQYF.

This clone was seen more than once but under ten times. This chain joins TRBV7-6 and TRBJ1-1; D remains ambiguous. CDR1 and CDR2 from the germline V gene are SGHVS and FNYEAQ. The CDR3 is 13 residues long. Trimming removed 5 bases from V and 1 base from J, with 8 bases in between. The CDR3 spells CASSPHENTEAFF. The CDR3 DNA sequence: TGTGCCAGCAGCCCCCATGAGAACACTGAAGCTTTCTTT.

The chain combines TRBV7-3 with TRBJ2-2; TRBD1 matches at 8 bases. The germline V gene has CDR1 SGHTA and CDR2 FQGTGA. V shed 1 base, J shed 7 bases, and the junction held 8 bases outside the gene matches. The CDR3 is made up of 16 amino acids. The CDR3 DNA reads TGTGCCAGCAGCTTAAGCGCCGGGACAGGTAGCGGGGAGCTGTTTTTT. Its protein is CASSLSAGTGSGELFF.

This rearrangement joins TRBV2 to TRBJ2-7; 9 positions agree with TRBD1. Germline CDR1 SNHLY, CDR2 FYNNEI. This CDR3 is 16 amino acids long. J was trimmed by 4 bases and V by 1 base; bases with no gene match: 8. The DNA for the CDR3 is TGTGCCAGCAGTGAAGTATTGGGACAGGGACTGTACGAGCAGTACTTC. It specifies CASSEVLGQGLYEQYF.

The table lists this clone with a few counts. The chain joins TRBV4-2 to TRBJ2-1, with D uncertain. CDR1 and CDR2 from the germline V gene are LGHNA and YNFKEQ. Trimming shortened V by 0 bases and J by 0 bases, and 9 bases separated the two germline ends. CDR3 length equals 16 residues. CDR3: CASSQEGPSSYNEQFF. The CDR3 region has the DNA TGTGCCAGCAGCCAAGAAGGGCCCAGCTCCTACAATGAGCAGTTCTTC.

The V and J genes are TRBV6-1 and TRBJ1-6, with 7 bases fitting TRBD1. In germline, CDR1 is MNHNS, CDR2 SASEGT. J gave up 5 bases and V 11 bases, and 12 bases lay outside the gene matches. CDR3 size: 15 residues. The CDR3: CAQFRRQGNNSPLHF. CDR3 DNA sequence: TGTGCCCAATTCCGCCGACAGGGCAATAATTCACCCCTCCACTTT.

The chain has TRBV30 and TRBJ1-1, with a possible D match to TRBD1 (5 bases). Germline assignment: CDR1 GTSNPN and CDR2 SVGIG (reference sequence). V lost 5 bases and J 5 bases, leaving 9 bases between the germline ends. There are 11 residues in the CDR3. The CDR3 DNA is TGTGCCTGGGTACAGGCTACTGAAGCTTTCTTT. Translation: CAWVQATEAFF.

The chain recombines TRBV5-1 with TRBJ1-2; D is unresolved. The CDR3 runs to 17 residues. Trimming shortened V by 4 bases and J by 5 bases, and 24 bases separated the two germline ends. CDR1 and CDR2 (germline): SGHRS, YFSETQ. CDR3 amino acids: CASSLLPPEAGAYGYTF. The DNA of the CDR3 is TGCGCCAGCAGCCTCCTCCCCCCCGAGGCGGGAGCTTATGGCTACACCTTC.

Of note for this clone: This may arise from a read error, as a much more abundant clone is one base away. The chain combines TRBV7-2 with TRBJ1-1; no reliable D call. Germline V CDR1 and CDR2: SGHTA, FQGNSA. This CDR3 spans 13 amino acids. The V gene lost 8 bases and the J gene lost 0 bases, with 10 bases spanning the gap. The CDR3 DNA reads TGTGCCAGCGCGGGAACAATGAACACTGAAGCTTTCTTT. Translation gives CASAGTMNTEAFF.

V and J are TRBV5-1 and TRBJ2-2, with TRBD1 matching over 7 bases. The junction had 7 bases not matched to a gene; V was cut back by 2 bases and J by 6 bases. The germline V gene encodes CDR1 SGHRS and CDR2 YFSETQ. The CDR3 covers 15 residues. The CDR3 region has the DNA TGCGCCAGCAGCTTATCACAGGGGATATCCGGGGAGCTGTTTTTT. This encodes CASSLSQGISGELFF.

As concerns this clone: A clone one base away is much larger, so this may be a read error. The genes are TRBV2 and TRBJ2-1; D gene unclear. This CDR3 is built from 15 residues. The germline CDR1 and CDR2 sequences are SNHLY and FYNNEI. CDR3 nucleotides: TGTGCCAGCAGTGTTGGACGAGCTCAGGTGCATGAGCGGTTCTTC. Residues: CASSVGRAQVHERFF.

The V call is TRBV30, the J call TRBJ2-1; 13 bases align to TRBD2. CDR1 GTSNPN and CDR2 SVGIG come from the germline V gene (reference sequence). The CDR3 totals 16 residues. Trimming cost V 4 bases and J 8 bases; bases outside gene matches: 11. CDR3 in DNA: TGTGCCTGGACTTCAGGACTAGCGGGAGTCGGAGATGAGCAGTTCTTC. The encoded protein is CAWTSGLAGVGDEQFF. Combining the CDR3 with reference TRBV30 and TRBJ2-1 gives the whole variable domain SQTIHQWPATLVQPVGSPLSLECTVEGTSNPNLYWYRQAAGRGLQLLFYSVGIGQISSEVPQNLSASRPQDRQFILSSKKLLLSDSGFYLCAWTSGLAGVGDEQFFGPGTRLTVL.

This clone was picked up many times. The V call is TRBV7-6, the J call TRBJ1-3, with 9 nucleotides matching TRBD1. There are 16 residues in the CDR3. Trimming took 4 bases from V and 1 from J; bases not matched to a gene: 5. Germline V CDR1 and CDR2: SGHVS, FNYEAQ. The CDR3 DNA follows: TGTGCCAGCAGCTGGGGGACAGGGAGGTCTGGAAACACCATATATTTT. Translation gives CASSWGTGRSGNTIYF.

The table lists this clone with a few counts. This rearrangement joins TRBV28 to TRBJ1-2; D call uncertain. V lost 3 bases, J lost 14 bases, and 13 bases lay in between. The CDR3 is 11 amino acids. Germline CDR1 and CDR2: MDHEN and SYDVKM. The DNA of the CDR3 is TGTGCCAGCAGTTTTCATCTGGATCAGACCTTC. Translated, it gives CASSFHLDQTF.

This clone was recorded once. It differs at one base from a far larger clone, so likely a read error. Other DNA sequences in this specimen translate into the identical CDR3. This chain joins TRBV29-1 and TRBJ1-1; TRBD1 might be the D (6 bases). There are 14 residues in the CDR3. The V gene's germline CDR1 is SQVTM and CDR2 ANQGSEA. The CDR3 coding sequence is TGCAGCGTTGAATTTGGAGAGGGGGGGACTGAAGCCTTCTTT. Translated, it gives CSVEFGEGGTEAFF.